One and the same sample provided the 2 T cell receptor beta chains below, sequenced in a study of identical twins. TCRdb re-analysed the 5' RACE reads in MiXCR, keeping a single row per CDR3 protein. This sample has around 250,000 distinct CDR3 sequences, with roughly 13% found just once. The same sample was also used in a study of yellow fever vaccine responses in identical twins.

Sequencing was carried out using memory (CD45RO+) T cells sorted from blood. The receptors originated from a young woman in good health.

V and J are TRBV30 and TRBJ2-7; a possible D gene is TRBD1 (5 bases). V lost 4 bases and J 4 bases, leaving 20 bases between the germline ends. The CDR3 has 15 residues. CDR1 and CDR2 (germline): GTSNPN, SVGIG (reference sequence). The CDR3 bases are TGTGCCTGGATGAGAATCGAAGGGAAGGGGTACGAGCAGTACTTC. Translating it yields CAWMRIEGKGYEQYF.

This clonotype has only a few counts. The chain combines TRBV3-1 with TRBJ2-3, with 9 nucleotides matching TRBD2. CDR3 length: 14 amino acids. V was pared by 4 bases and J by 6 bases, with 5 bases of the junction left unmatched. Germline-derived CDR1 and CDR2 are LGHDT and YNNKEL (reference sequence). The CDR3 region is CASSRGLAYDTQYF. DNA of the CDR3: TGTGCCAGCAGCCGGGGACTAGCTTACGATACGCAGTATTTT.